The 20 T cell receptor beta chains below come from one sample, sequenced in a study of blood T cells in healthy people across ages. A second roughly 6 to 11 cycle PCR used barcoded and J-beta primers. TCRdb re-analysed the 5' RACE reads in MiXCR, keeping a single row per CDR3 protein. The data hold about a million distinct CDR3 sequences, with roughly 51% observed a single time. Input material: blood. Receptors were obtained from a woman aged 55-75 years in good health.

The genes are TRBV6-5 and TRBJ2-7; TRBD2 might be the D (5 bases). CDR1 is MNHEY, CDR2 SVGAGI, per germline. Trimming removed 2 bases at V and 0 bases at J, with 8 bases between. This CDR3 spans 14 amino acids. The CDR3 DNA is TGTGCCAGCAGTTACGAGGGCCACTCCTACGAGCAGTACTTC. Residues: CASSYEGHSYEQYF.

The rearrangement joins TRBV12-3 or TRBV12-4 to TRBJ2-7, with TRBD1 identical over 10 bases. The CDR3 consists of 17 residues. After removal of 6 bases from V and 4 bases from J, the junction contained 15 bases not matched to a gene. The CDR3 spells CASRLPGMDRGRYEQYF. CDR3 sequence (DNA): TGTGCCAGCAGGCTTCCGGGAATGGACAGGGGGAGGTACGAGCAGTACTTC.

V gene TRBV5-1 combines with J gene TRBJ2-1, with 7 nucleotides matching TRBD2. CDR1 SGHRS and CDR2 YFSETQ come from the germline V gene. The CDR3 is made up of 15 amino acids. The junction had 5 bases not matched to a gene; V was cut back by 1 base and J by 4 bases. CDR3 DNA: TGCGCCAGCAGCTTGAGTCCAGCGGGATACAATGAGCAGTTCTTC. Protein product: CASSLSPAGYNEQFF.

The V and J genes are TRBV29-1 and TRBJ1-2, with TRBD1 matching 10 bases. The junction had 5 bases not matched to a gene; V was cut back by 5 bases and J by 5 bases. CDR3 length: 13 residues. CDR1 SQVTM and CDR2 ANQGSEA come from the germline V gene. The DNA for the CDR3 is TGCAGCGTTAGGGACAGGGGTTCTTATGGCTACACCTTC. Translated, it gives CSVRDRGSYGYTF.

The chain has TRBV9 and TRBJ2-7; the D is unclear. The CDR3 is 15 amino acids. The V gene's germline CDR1 is SGDLS and CDR2 YYNGEE. Trimming took off 0 bases at V and 3 bases at J, with 13 bases between the two ends. In DNA form, the CDR3 reads TGTGCCAGCAGCGTAGATCCACGGACGATCTACGAGCAGTACTTC. Encoded protein: CASSVDPRTIYEQYF.

This clonotype was counted only a few times. Written as DNA, the CDR3 is TGTGCCAGCAGCTACCCTAGCGGGAGGGCCCCAGATACGCAGTATTTT. Amino acid sequence: CASSYPSGRAPDTQYF. The V and J genes are TRBV5-5 and TRBJ2-3; 12 positions agree with TRBD2. The CDR3 has 16 residues. Trimming took 3 bases from V and 4 from J; bases not matched to a gene: 6. CDR1 is SGHKS and CDR2 is YYEKEE in the germline V gene (reference sequence).

The chain uses TRBV5-1 and TRBJ2-4; either TRBD1 or TRBD2 may fit D (7 bases each). Looked up from germline, CDR1 is SGHRS and CDR2 is YFSETQ. Trimming cost V 3 bases and J 7 bases, with 14 bases left between them. The length of the CDR3 is 14 residues. This CDR3 reads CASSSGGQSNIQYF. In DNA form, the CDR3 reads TGCGCCAGCAGCTCGGGGGGACAGTCCAACATTCAGTACTTC.

The V gene is TRBV11-2, the J gene TRBJ2-3, with D perhaps being TRBD1 or TRBD2 (5 bases each). The germline V gene has CDR1 SGHAT and CDR2 FQNNGV. V was clipped by 2 bases and J by 6 bases, with 15 bases between them. This CDR3 has 15 amino acids. DNA of the CDR3: TGTGCCAGCAGCTTAATGGCGCTGGGGGAGGATACGCAGTATTTT. Its translation is CASSLMALGEDTQYF. Filled out from reference TRBV11-2 and TRBJ2-3, the complete variable domain reads EAGVAQSPRYKIIEKRQSVAFWCNPISGHATLYWYQQILGQGPKLLIQFQNNGVVDDSQLPKDRFSAERLKGVDSTLKIQPAKLEDSAVYLCASSLMALGEDTQYFGPGTRLTVL.

V is TRBV2 and J is TRBJ2-3; 7 nucleotides agree with TRBD1. Trimming at V came to 0 bases and at J to 6 bases, leaving 6 bases not matched to a gene. This CDR3 is 15 amino acids long. Germline V gene data show CDR1 as SNHLY and CDR2 as FYNNEI. CDR3: CASSEAGQPVDTQYF. For the CDR3, the DNA is TGTGCCAGCAGTGAAGCGGGACAGCCAGTTGATACGCAGTATTTT.

This clonotype was counted only a few times. The chain combines TRBV4-3 with TRBJ2-7, with a tentative D call TRBD2 (5 bases). Trimming left V 3 bases short and J 6 bases short, with 9 bases between. There are 12 residues in the CDR3. The germline V gene has CDR1 LGHNA and CDR2 YSLEER. CDR3 amino acids: CASSHRGSEQYF. The CDR3 nucleotides read TGCGCCAGCAGCCACCGAGGGTCCGAGCAGTACTTC.

The table lists this clonotype with a count of one. The chain couples TRBV9 to TRBJ1-6, with D unclear. Per germline, CDR1 SGDLS and CDR2 YYNGEE. Between the trimmed V and J ends, which lost 6 bases and 10 bases, there was a span of 17 bases. The CDR3 is 14 amino acids. The DNA for the CDR3 is TGTGCCAGCACCCTTGGGGAACCGGGCTCACCCCTCCACTTT. Its protein product is CASTLGEPGSPLHF.

The chain employs TRBV6-5 and TRBJ2-3, with a tentative D call TRBD2 (6 bases). The germline CDR1 and CDR2 sequences are MNHEY and SVGAGI. Trimming took 6 bases from V and 5 from J, leaving 21 bases between them. The CDR3 contains 16 residues. The CDR3 region has the DNA TGTGCCAGCAGGCGGGGACTCTCTAAGGAGGGAGATACGCAGTATTTT. Protein sequence: CASRRGLSKEGDTQYF.

The V call is TRBV5-1, the J call TRBJ2-2; no clear D gene. With 5 bases removed from V and 0 bases from J, the gap between germline ends came to 8 bases. CDR3 length: 14 residues. Germline loops: CDR1 SGHRS, CDR2 YFSETQ. The CDR3 reads CASRQRTNTGELFF. The CDR3 region has the DNA TGCGCCAGCAGACAGCGAACGAACACCGGGGAGCTGTTTTTT.

This clonotype was seen a handful of times. V gene TRBV21-1 combines with J gene TRBJ2-5; TRBD2, as called in the table, went unchecked against the DNA. TRBV21-1 is classified as a pseudogene. There are 14 residues in the CDR3. CDR3 DNA sequence: TGTGCCAGCAGCAAATCGATTAGAGGGGAGACCCAGTACTTC. Translation: CASSKSIRGETQYF.

V is TRBV4-1 and J is TRBJ1-2; 7 bases are shared with TRBD1. With 2 bases clipped from V and 3 bases from J, the junction kept 9 bases outside the gene matches. The CDR3 is made up of 16 amino acids. The germline V gene has CDR1 MGHRA and CDR2 YSYEKL. The CDR3 region is CASSQPHRGQYYGYTF. The CDR3 DNA reads as TGCGCCAGCAGCCAACCGCACAGGGGACAGTACTATGGCTACACCTTC.

V and J are TRBV20-1 and TRBJ2-3; D uncertain. The V gene's germline CDR1 is DFQATT and CDR2 SNEGSKA (reference sequence). The CDR3 runs to 14 residues. V was trimmed by 2 bases and J by 1 base, leaving 10 bases between them. The CDR3 is CSARSVAGTDTQYF. CDR3 sequence (DNA): TGCAGTGCTAGATCGGTAGCAGGCACAGATACGCAGTATTTT.

The V and J genes are TRBV9 and TRBJ2-7; weak D call: TRBD2 (6 bases). There are 15 residues in the CDR3. V was pared by 2 bases and J by 6 bases, with 18 bases between. The germline V gene encodes CDR1 SGDLS and CDR2 YYNGEE. The CDR3 loop reads CASSVSGTGWSEQYF. Written as DNA, the CDR3 is TGTGCCAGCAGCGTTTCCGGGACTGGCTGGTCCGAGCAGTACTTC.

V and J are TRBV12-3 or TRBV12-4 and TRBJ2-5; weak D call: TRBD1 (5 bases). The CDR3 runs 14 residues. The germline V and J ends were trimmed by 7 bases and 2 bases, with 14 bases remaining between them. CDR3 loop: CASTPLGVQETQYF. The CDR3 nucleotides read TGTGCCAGCACCCCGCTAGGGGTACAAGAGACCCAGTACTTC.

As concerns this clonotype: An end of the junction does not agree with germline; a read error may underlie this. The gene calls are TRBV5-4 and TRBJ2-1; TRBD2 aligns across 10 bases. Germline CDR1 and CDR2: SGHNT and YYREEE (reference sequence). The CDR3 has 15 residues. The CDR3 coding sequence is TGCGCCAGCGGCATCGGACTAGCGGAGACGAGTGAGCAGTTCTTC. It translates to CASGIGLAETSEQFF.

J is TRBJ2-5 and V is TRBV20-1; D is possibly TRBD1 or TRBD2 (5 bases each). CDR1 is DFQATT, CDR2 SNEGSKA, per germline (reference sequence). V lost 4 bases and J lost 0, with 18 bases in between. The CDR3 is 16 residues long. The CDR3 DNA reads TGCAGTGCTAATCGGTGGGACCAAGGGTACCAAGAGACCCAGTACTTC. This gives the protein CSANRWDQGYQETQYF.